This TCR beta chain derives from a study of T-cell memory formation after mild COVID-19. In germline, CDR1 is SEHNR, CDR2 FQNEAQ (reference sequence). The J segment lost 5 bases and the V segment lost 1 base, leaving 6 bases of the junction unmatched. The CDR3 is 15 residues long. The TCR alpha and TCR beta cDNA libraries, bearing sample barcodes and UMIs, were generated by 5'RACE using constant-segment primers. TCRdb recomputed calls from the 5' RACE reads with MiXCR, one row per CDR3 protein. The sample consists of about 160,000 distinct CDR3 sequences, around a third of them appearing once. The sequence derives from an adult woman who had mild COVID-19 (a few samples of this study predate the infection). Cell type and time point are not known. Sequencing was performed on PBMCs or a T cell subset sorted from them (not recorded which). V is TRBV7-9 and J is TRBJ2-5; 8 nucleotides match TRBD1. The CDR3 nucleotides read TGTGCCAGCAGCTTAGAACTGTGGGACAGGGAGACCCAGTACTTC. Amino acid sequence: CASSLELWDRETQYF.